The table lists the clone carrying this T cell receptor beta chain with many counts. Its antigen is undetermined. Per the germline V gene, CDR1 is MDHEN and CDR2 is SYDVKM. The CDR3 extends over 15 amino acids. V lost 2 bases, J lost 6 bases, and 8 bases stayed unmatched. This sample is drawn from a study of T-cell reconstitution after alpha-beta-depleted transplantation in children. Preparation of the TCRbeta library used unique molecular identifiers. TCRdb reanalysed the PCR reads using MiXCR and keeps one entry per CDR3 protein. The sample lists 100,000 to 120,000 distinct CDR3 sequences, about 6.4% seen once, with approximately 25% in the top ten. Study-wide results and limits: Expanded graft clones numbering several hundred reportedly gave rise to alpha-beta T cells about two months after transplant. Some patients showed high day-60 TCRbeta diversity, which derived from surviving recipient T cells and thymic progenitors. T-cell numbers and diversity one year post-transplant derived largely from freshly generated T cells.

The sample in question was PBMCs, mostly from graft donor cells, obtained 360 days after TCRalphabeta/CD19-depleted stem cell transplant. V gene TRBV28 combines with J gene TRBJ2-5; 8 bases line up with TRBD1. The sequence derives from a male patient aged 2 to 9 who had a stem cell transplant for acute lymphoblastic leukemia, so the T cells may come from the graft donor. CDR3 sequence: CASSLVRQGIKTQYF. As DNA, the CDR3 is TGTGCCAGCAGTTTAGTCAGACAGGGGATAAAGACCCAGTACTTC.